The 21 T cell receptor beta chains given below trace back to one sample, sequenced in a study of T cell responses to AZD1222 COVID-19 vaccine (dated by TCRdb to 2020 to 2022). According to the study, the label for this sample's time point signals: baseline before first vaccination. The protocol used for the library was the immunoSEQ multiplex PCR assay. TCRdb took over this immuneACCESS table, retaining in-frame rearrangements with V and J assigned. Such tables are incomplete; in checked studies, under half of the missing clones stem from an unresolved V gene, and the remainder is unexplained. This sample has 57,000 or so clones in its table, and over 60% of those were observed once. The top ten clones comprise 11% to 15% of the sample. Material: peripheral blood, obtained on day 0 of AZD1222 vaccination. The source is an adult in good health.

V and J are TRBV9 and TRBJ2-3; no clear D. Germline V gene data show CDR1 as SGDLS and CDR2 as YYNGEE. Trimming shortened V by 0 bases and J by 5 bases, and 7 bases separated the two germline ends. The CDR3 runs to 13 residues. The CDR3 DNA is TGTGCCAGCAGCGTAGCTGACGGAGATACGCAGTATTTT. Amino acids: CASSVADGDTQYF.

This clone was observed a handful of times. CDR3 sequence: CASSGQGAYGELFF. The CDR3 nucleotides are TGTGCCAGCAGCGGACAGGGGGCTTACGGGGAGCTGTTTTTT. The chain combines TRBV7-6 with TRBJ2-2, with 11 bases aligning to TRBD1. Germline V lookup: CDR1 SGHVS, CDR2 FNYEAQ. J lost 7 bases, V lost 5 bases, and 3 bases had no gene match. This CDR3 has 14 residues.

The chain joins TRBV2 to TRBJ1-2; no definite D call. Trimming shortened V by 7 bases and J by 7 bases, and 10 bases separated the two germline ends. Germline V gene data show CDR1 as SNHLY and CDR2 as FYNNEI. This CDR3 comprises 11 residues. The CDR3 coding sequence is TGTGCCAGCAAAGCAGAGGGTGGCTACACCTTC. This sequence encodes CASKAEGGYTF.

This clone was seen once. This chain connects TRBV10-3 to TRBJ1-1; 8 positions agree with TRBD1. Losses at the gene ends were 7 bases for V and 1 base for J; bases not matched to a gene: 8. Germline assignment: CDR1 ENHRY and CDR2 SYGVKD. The CDR3 extends over 15 amino acids. This CDR3 reads CAIKWATGENTEAFF. The CDR3 coding sequence is TGTGCCATCAAGTGGGCGACAGGGGAGAACACTGAAGCTTTCTTT.

The chain joins TRBV6-5 to TRBJ1-4; D not resolved. Germline CDR1 and CDR2: MNHEY and SVGAGI. The V gene lost 5 bases and the J gene lost 8 bases, with 15 bases spanning the gap. This CDR3 comprises 14 residues. CDR3 region: CASSPGSRGEKLFF. The CDR3 nucleotides read TGTGCCAGCAGTCCGGGATCTCGTGGAGAAAAACTGTTTTTT.

V and J are TRBV3-1 (or the pseudogene TRBV3-2) and TRBJ2-1; 7 bases align to TRBD2. The CDR3 totals 14 residues. Germline V gene lookup returns CDR1 LGHDT and CDR2 YNNKEL (reference sequence). Trimming took 3 bases from V and 6 from J; bases not matched to a gene: 5. CDR3 nucleotide sequence: TGTGCCAGCAGCCAGGGGCGGGGGTCCAATGAGCAGTTCTTC. Translated, it gives CASSQGRGSNEQFF.

This clone has a handful of counts. V gene TRBV19 combines with J gene TRBJ2-3, with D unresolved. Germline CDR1 is LNHDA and CDR2 is SQIVND (reference sequence). The CDR3 is made up of 13 amino acids. The V end was cut by 5 bases, the J end by 8 bases, with 14 bases between. The chain's CDR3 is CASSPPQAFTQYF. CDR3 in DNA: TGTGCCAGTAGTCCGCCCCAAGCCTTTACGCAGTATTTT.

The chain uses TRBV9 and TRBJ1-3, with 11 bases that match TRBD1. V was clipped by 3 bases and J by 3 bases; unmatched bases: 8. Per germline, CDR1 SGDLS and CDR2 YYNGEE. CDR3 length equals 17 residues. The CDR3 nucleotides read TGTGCCAGCAGCGCCGGACAGGGGGCTTTGAGTGGAAACACCATATATTTT. As protein: CASSAGQGALSGNTIYF.

This chain joins TRBV7-2 and TRBJ2-3, with TRBD2 matching over 9 bases. This CDR3 spans 15 amino acids. With 5 bases clipped from V and 2 bases from J, the junction kept 5 bases outside the gene matches. Germline CDR1 reads SGHTA; CDR2 reads FQGNSA. The CDR3 DNA follows: TGTGCCAGCAGCAAACTAGCGGGTAACACAGATACGCAGTATTTT. Protein product: CASSKLAGNTDTQYF.

The chain recombines TRBV20-1 with TRBJ2-7; maybe TRBD1 (6 bases). The ends were cut back, 6 bases at V and 6 bases at J, with 12 bases in the middle. Per the germline V gene, CDR1 is DFQATT and CDR2 is SNEGSKA (reference sequence). CDR3 length: 11 residues. As DNA, the CDR3 is TGCAGTGCCGGCCCAGGGGCCGAGCAGTACTTC. Its protein product is CSAGPGAEQYF.

In this sample, this clone turned up once. The chain couples TRBV12-3 or TRBV12-4 to TRBJ1-2, with unresolved D. CDR3 length: 13 residues. Trimming removed 0 bases at V and 13 bases at J, with 15 bases between. The DNA for the CDR3 is TGTGCCAGCAGTTTAGCGTCGGGTACGTCAAGCACCTTC. The encoded protein is CASSLASGTSSTF.

This clone was recorded a few times. The gene calls are TRBV2 and TRBJ2-7; 8 nucleotides align to TRBD1. With 7 bases clipped from V and 1 base from J, the junction kept 3 bases outside the gene matches. This CDR3 has 13 residues. Germline CDR1 and CDR2: SNHLY and FYNNEI. CDR3 nucleotide sequence: TGTGCCAGCAAGGACAGGGCATCCTACGAGCAGTACTTC. It translates to CASKDRASYEQYF.

V and J are TRBV19 and TRBJ1-5; 9 positions match TRBD1. From germline, CDR1 is LNHDA and CDR2 SQIVND (reference sequence). The CDR3 consists of 14 residues. V lost 5 bases, J lost 5 bases, and 4 bases stayed unmatched. The CDR3 sequence is CASSETGGDQPQHF. CDR3 coding DNA: TGTGCCAGTAGTGAAACAGGGGGCGATCAGCCCCAGCATTTT. Variable domain in full (rest from reference TRBV19 and TRBJ1-5): DGGITQSPKYLFRKEGQNVTLSCEQNLNHDAMYWYRQDPGQGLRLIYYSQIVNDFQKGDIAEGYSVSREKKESFPLTVTSAQKNPTAFYLCASSETGGDQPQHFGDGTRLSIL.

The chain carries TRBV2 and TRBJ1-2, with D uncertain. Deletions cut 2 bases from V and 4 bases from J, with 11 bases between. Germline values: CDR1 SNHLY, CDR2 FYNNEI. This CDR3 is built from 14 residues. CDR3 sequence reads: CASSEFEGSYGYTF. In DNA, the CDR3 is TGTGCCAGCAGTGAATTCGAGGGAAGCTATGGCTACACCTTC.

CDR3 nucleotides: TGTGCCAGCAGCAAAGCTCGGGTAGGCAATCAGCCCCAGCATTTT. Residues: CASSKARVGNQPQHF. J is TRBJ1-5 and V is TRBV21-1. TRBV21-1 is noted as a pseudogene. The CDR3 contains 15 residues.

This chain connects TRBV20-1 to TRBJ2-1; 8 bases map to TRBD2. The CDR3 runs 14 residues. The V and J ends lost 3 bases and 8 bases, in that order; junction bases with no gene match: 9. Germline V CDR1 and CDR2: DFQATT, SNEGSKA (reference sequence). CDR3 DNA sequence: TGCAGTGCTAGTCCGGGGGGGGCTCTCCATGAGCAGTTCTTC. Translating gives CSASPGGALHEQFF.

The rearrangement links TRBV3-1 (or the pseudogene TRBV3-2) to TRBJ1-1; D uncertain. The CDR3 totals 11 residues. Germline V lookup: CDR1 LGHDT, CDR2 YNNKEL (reference sequence). Between the trimmed V and J ends, which lost 5 bases and 5 bases, there was a span of 6 bases. CDR3 DNA: TGTGCCAGCAGCGTCGAGACTGAAGCTTTCTTT. Translation: CASSVETEAFF.

This clone was counted a single time. The V and J genes are TRBV7-6 and TRBJ1-3; tentatively, D is TRBD1 (5 bases). Germline-derived CDR1 and CDR2 are SGHVS and FNYEAQ. Trimming took 4 bases from V and 0 from J, leaving 13 bases between them. The CDR3 is 16 residues long. The CDR3 DNA is TGTGCCAGCAGCTCTAAAGACAGAGCCTCTGGAAACACCATATATTTT. This sequence encodes CASSSKDRASGNTIYF.

The chain has TRBV6-5 and TRBJ1-5, with a possible D match to TRBD1 (6 bases). In germline, CDR1 is MNHEY, CDR2 SVGAGI. The CDR3 has 12 amino acids. V shed 8 bases and J shed 7 bases, with 12 bases lying between them. Here the CDR3 reads CASSNREQPQHF. CDR3 in DNA: TGTGCCAGCTCCAACAGGGAACAGCCCCAGCATTTT.

This chain connects TRBV27 to TRBJ2-1; D may be TRBD1 (5 bases). The V end lost 7 bases, the J end lost 8 bases, and 21 bases lay between the germline ends. The CDR3 is 15 residues long. CDR1 is MNHEY, CDR2 SMNVEV, per germline (reference sequence). CDR3 residues: CASTTRAGDTDEQFF. As DNA, the CDR3 is TGTGCCAGCACCACCAGGGCAGGCGATACCGATGAGCAGTTCTTC.

V gene TRBV5-4 combines with J gene TRBJ1-2; 8 bases are shared with TRBD1. V shed 6 bases and J 6 bases; nucleotides not matched to a gene: 7. Per the germline V gene, CDR1 is SGHNT and CDR2 is YYREEE (reference sequence). The CDR3 loop spans 13 amino acids. For the CDR3, the DNA is TGTGCCAGCATCCGGGTGGGACAGGATGGCTACACCTTC. Its translation: CASIRVGQDGYTF. The full variable domain, rest sourced from reference TRBV5-4 and TRBJ1-2, is ETGVTQSPTHLIKTRGQQVTLRCSSQSGHNTVSWYQQALGQGPQFIFQYYREEENGRGNFPPRFSGLQFPNYSSELNVNALELDDSALYLCASIRVGQDGYTFGSGTRLTVV.